Listed below are T cell receptor beta chains from one sample, sequenced in a study of type 1 regulatory T cells. The antigens for these receptors are not known. Via MiXCR, TCRdb re-called the reads, giving one row per CDR3 protein. The table has about 62,000 distinct CDR3 sequences, approximately 60% seen once. Sequencing was performed on cultured non-Tr1 T cells, either the whole culture or a sorted T cell fraction (not recorded which). The receptors were sampled from a human donor in good health. CDR3s include the opening cysteine and the closing phenylalanine or tryptophan. The order of the fields is CDR3 length, J gene, V gene, D gene, CDR3 DNA, CDR3 protein. The D gene is left open where the match is weak.

15,TRBJ2-1,TRBV29-1,NA,TGCAGCGCTGGGCGGGCTAGCGCAACATATGGTGAGCAGTTCTTC,CSAGRASATYGEQFF
16,TRBJ2-1,TRBV5-1,NA,TGCGCCAGCAGCTTGTGGGCAGGGGCCTCCTACAATGAGCAGTTCTTC,CASSLWAGASYNEQFF
13,TRBJ2-7,TRBV29-1,TRBD1,TGCAGCGTGCGCAAAGGGACAGCGAGGGAGCAGTACTTC,CSVRKGTAREQYF
14,TRBJ2-1,TRBV2,NA,TGTGCCAGCAGTGAACAGATGGAATGGGGTCTGGAGTTCTTC,CASSEQMEWGLEFF
20,TRBJ2-1,TRBV27,TRBD1,TGTGCCAGCATTCGCACCCCTGGGGGACAGGGTACCCTCCGTTTCGGCGAGCAGTTCTTC,CASIRTPGGQGTLRFGEQFF
14,TRBJ1-4,TRBV7-9,NA,TGTGCCAGCAGCCATACGCGGACTAATGAAAAACTGTTTTTT,CASSHTRTNEKLFF
16,TRBJ2-7,TRBV7-6,TRBD2,TGTGCCAGCAGCCCCTCCCCCGGCAGCGGGGATTACGAGCAGTACTTC,CASSPSPGSGDYEQYF
15,TRBJ1-3,TRBV12-3/TRBV12-4,NA,TGTGCCAGCACTCTTCCCGGGACGTCTGGAAACACCATATATTTT,CASTLPGTSGNTIYF
15,TRBJ1-1,TRBV27,NA,TGTGCCAGCAGTTCCCGACAGCTCACGAACACTGAAGCTTTCTTT,CASSSRQLTNTEAFF
15,TRBJ2-3,TRBV2,NA,TGTGCCAGCAGTTTTGACAGGAGTGGGACAGATACGCAGTATTTT,CASSFDRSGTDTQYF
16,TRBJ2-1,TRBV24-1,NA,TGTGCCACCAGTGATCCGGGACTGGGGTCCTACAATGAGCAGTTCTTC,CATSDPGLGSYNEQFF
13,TRBJ2-7,TRBV2,TRBD2,TGTGCCAGCAGTCCACTAGCGGTTGGTGAGCAGTACTTC,CASSPLAVGEQYF
18,TRBJ2-1,TRBV6-5,NA,TGTGCCAGCAGCAACAGGGGGCGCGGGTTAGCGGGAATCAATGAGCAGTTCTTC,CASSNRGRGLAGINEQFF